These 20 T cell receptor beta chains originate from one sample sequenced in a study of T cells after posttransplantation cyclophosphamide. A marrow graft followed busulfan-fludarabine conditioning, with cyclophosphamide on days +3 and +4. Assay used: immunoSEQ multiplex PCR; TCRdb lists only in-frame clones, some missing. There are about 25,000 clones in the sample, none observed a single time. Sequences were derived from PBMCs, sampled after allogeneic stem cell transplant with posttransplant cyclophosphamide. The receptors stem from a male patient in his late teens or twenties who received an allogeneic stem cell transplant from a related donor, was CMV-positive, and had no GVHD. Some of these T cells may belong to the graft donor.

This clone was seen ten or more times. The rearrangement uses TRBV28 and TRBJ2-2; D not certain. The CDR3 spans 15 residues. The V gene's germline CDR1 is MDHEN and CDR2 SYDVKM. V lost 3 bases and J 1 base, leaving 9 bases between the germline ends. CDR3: CASSLPRMNTGELFF. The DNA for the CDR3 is TGTGCCAGCAGTTTGCCCAGGATGAACACCGGGGAGCTGTTTTTT. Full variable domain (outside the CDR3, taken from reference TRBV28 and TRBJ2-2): DVKVTQSSRYLVKRTGEKVFLECVQDMDHENMFWYRQDPGLGLRLIYFSYDVKMKEKGDIPEGYSVSREKKERFSLILESASTNQTSMYLCASSLPRMNTGELFFGEGSRLTVL.

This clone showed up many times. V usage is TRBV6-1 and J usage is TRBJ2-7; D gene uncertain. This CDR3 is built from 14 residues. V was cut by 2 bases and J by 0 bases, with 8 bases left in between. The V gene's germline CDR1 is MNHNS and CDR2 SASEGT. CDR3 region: CASSETHSSYEQYF. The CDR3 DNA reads TGTGCCAGCAGTGAAACCCATAGCTCCTACGAGCAGTACTTC.

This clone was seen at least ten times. The CDR3 DNA reads TGTGCCAGCAGCTCGGGACCCGGGACAGTGAACACTGAAGCTTTCTTT. It specifies CASSSGPGTVNTEAFF. The rearrangement uses TRBV5-4 and TRBJ1-1; 7 positions match TRBD1. This CDR3 comprises 16 residues. Trimming cost V 3 bases and J 0 bases; bases outside gene matches: 8. In germline, CDR1 is SGHNT, CDR2 YYREEE (reference sequence).

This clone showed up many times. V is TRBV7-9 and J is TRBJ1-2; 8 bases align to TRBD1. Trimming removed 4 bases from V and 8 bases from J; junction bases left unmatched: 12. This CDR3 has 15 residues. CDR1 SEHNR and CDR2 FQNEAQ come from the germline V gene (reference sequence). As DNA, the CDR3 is TGTGCCAGCAGCTCCAAGGCAGGGGGCTGGAGCGGCTACACCTTC. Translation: CASSSKAGGWSGYTF.

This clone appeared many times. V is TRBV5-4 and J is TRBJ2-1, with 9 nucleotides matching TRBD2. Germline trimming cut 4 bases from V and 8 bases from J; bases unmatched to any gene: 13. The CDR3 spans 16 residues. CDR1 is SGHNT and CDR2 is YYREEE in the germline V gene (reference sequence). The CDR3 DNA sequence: TGTGCCAGCAGCCCCAGCGGTAGCGGGAGCCCCCATGAGCAGTTCTTC. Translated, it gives CASSPSGSGSPHEQFF.

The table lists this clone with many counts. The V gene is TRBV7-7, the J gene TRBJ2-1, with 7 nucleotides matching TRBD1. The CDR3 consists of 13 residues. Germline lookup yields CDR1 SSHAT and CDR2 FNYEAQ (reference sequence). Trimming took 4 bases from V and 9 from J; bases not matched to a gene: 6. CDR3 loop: CASSSDRVGEQFF. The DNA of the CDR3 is TGTGCCAGCAGCTCAGACAGGGTAGGTGAGCAGTTCTTC.

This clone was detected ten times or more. The CDR3 region has the DNA TGCGCCAGCAGCCACGGGTTCAGGAACACTGAAGCTTTCTTT. It specifies CASSHGFRNTEAFF. V gene TRBV4-1 combines with J gene TRBJ1-1; D is ambiguous. The germline CDR1 and CDR2 sequences are MGHRA and YSYEKL. The CDR3 has 14 amino acids. V was cut by 3 bases and J by 1 base, with 9 bases left in between.

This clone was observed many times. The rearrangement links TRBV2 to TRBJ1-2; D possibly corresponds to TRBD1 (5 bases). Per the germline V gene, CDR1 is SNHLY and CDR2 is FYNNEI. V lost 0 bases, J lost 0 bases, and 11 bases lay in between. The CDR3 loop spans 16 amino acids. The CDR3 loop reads CASSEARQIPNYGYTF. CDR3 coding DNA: TGTGCCAGCAGTGAAGCACGACAGATTCCTAACTATGGCTACACCTTC.

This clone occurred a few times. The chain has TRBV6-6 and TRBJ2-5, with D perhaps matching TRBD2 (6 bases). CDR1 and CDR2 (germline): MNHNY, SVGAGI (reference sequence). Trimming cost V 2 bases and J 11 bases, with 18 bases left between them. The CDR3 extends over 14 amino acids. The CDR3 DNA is TGTGCCAGCAGTTACACCCCCTCGAGGGAGGAGCAGTACTTC. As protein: CASSYTPSREEQYF.

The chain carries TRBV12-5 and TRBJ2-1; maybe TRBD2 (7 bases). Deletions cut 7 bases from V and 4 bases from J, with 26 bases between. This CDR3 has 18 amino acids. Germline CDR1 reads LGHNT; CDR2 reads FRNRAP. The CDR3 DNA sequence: TGTGCTAGTGCCATGAGGACTGGGGGGGCTAGCGAATACAATGAGCAGTTCTTC. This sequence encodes CASAMRTGGASEYNEQFF.

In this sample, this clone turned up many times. CDR3 amino acids: CASSDTTGVIPATNEKLFF. The CDR3 nucleotides are TGCGCCAGCAGTGATACGACAGGGGTGATCCCGGCAACTAATGAAAAACTGTTTTTT. The chain uses TRBV10-2 and TRBJ1-4; 8 bases are a match to TRBD1. J lost 0 bases, V lost 3 bases, and 12 bases had no gene match. Looked up from germline, CDR1 is WSHSY and CDR2 is SAAADI. The CDR3 is made up of 19 amino acids.

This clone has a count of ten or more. The CDR3 is CASSLMAGLPYEQYF. DNA for the CDR3: TGTGCCAGCAGCTTAATGGCAGGGCTGCCCTACGAGCAGTACTTC. The chain combines TRBV7-3 with TRBJ2-7, with D possibly matching TRBD1 (5 bases). CDR1 and CDR2 from the germline V gene are SGHTA and FQGTGA. The V end was cut by 1 base, the J end by 2 bases, with 12 bases between. The CDR3 is made up of 15 amino acids.

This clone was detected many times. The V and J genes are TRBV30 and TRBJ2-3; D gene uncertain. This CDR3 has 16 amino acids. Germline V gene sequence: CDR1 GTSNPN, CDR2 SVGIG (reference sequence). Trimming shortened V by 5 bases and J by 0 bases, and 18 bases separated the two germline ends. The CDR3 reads CAWGEESGPSTDTQYF. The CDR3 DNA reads TGTGCCTGGGGCGAAGAATCGGGTCCCAGCACAGATACGCAGTATTTT. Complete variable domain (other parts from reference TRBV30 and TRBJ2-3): SQTIHQWPATLVQPVGSPLSLECTVEGTSNPNLYWYRQAAGRGLQLLFYSVGIGQISSEVPQNLSASRPQDRQFILSSKKLLLSDSGFYLCAWGEESGPSTDTQYFGPGTRLTVL.

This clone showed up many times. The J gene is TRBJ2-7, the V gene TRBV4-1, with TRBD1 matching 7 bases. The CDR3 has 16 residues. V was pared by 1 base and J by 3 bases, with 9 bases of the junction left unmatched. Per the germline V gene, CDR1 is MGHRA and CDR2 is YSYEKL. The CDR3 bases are TGCGCCAGCAGCCAAGGCCTCCGGGACAGATTCTACGAGCAGTACTTC. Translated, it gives CASSQGLRDRFYEQYF.

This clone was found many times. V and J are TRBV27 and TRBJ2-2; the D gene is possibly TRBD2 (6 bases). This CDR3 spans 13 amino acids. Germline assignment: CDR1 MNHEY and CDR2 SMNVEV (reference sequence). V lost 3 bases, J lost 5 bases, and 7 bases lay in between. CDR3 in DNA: TGTGCCAGCAGTTTTGCGGGGACCGGGGAGCTGTTTTTT. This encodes CASSFAGTGELFF.

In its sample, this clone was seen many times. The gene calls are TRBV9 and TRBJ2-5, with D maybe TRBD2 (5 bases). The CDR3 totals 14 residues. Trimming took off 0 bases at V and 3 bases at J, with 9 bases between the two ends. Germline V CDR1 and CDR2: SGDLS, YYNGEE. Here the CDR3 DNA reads TGTGCCAGCAGCGTAGATCGGGGAAAAGAGACCCAGTACTTC. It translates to CASSVDRGKETQYF.

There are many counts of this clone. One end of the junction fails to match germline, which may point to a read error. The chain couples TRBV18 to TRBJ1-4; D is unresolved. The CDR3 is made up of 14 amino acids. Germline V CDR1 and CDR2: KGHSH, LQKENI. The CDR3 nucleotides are TGTGCCAGCTCCCCACCTCTGAGTGGTGAAAAACTGTTTTTT. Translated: CASSPPLSGEKLFF.

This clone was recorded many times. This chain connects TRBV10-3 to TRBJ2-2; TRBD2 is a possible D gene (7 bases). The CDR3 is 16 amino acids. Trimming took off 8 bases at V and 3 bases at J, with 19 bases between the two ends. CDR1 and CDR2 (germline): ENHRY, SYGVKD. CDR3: CAIAPWEGEDTGELFF. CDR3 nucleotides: TGTGCCATCGCCCCCTGGGAGGGGGAGGACACCGGGGAGCTGTTTTTT.

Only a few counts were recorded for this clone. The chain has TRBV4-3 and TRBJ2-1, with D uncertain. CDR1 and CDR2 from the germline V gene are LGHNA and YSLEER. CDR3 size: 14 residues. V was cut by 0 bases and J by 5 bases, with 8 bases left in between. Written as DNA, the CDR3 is TGCGCCAGCAGCCAAGATCGGTCAAACAATGAGCAGTTCTTC. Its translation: CASSQDRSNNEQFF.

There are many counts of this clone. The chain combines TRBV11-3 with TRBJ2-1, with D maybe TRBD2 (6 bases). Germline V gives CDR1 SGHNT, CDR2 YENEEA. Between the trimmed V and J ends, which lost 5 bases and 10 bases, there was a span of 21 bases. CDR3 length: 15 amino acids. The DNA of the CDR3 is TGTGCCAGCAGCCCCGGCGGCGGGGCCGGACGGGAGCAGTTCTTC. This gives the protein CASSPGGGAGREQFF.